Given below is one T cell receptor (beta chain) in context. Antigen unknown. This entry belongs to a study of cytomegalovirus exposure and HLA in healthy donors. Study conclusions and caveats: Excluded: some indistinguishable V segments such as TRBV6-2 and TRBV6-3.

Primers included in the PCR were 60 Vbeta and 13 Jbeta primers. Libraries were prepared by immunoSEQ multiplex PCR; TCRdb keeps only in-frame clonotypes and omits some of them. The sample lists around 130,000 clones, 80% to 85% occurring once. Trimming left V 4 bases short and J 1 base short, with 9 bases between. This CDR3 is 14 amino acids long. CDR1 is SGDLS, CDR2 YYNGEE, per germline. The origin of this receptor is a middle-aged woman in good health and CMV-seronegative. The sequenced sample was PBMCs. V is TRBV9 and J is TRBJ1-5, with D hard to call. CDR3 sequence reads: CASSPVSSNQPQHF. The CDR3 DNA reads as TGTGCCAGCAGCCCGGTGAGCAGCAATCAGCCCCAGCATTTT. Full variable domain (rest looked up from reference TRBV9 and TRBJ1-5): DSGVTQTPKHLITATGQRVTLRCSPRSGDLSVYWYQQSLDQGLQFLIQYYNGEERAKGNILERFSAQQFPDLHSELNLSSLELGDSALYFCASSPVSSNQPQHFGDGTRLSIL.